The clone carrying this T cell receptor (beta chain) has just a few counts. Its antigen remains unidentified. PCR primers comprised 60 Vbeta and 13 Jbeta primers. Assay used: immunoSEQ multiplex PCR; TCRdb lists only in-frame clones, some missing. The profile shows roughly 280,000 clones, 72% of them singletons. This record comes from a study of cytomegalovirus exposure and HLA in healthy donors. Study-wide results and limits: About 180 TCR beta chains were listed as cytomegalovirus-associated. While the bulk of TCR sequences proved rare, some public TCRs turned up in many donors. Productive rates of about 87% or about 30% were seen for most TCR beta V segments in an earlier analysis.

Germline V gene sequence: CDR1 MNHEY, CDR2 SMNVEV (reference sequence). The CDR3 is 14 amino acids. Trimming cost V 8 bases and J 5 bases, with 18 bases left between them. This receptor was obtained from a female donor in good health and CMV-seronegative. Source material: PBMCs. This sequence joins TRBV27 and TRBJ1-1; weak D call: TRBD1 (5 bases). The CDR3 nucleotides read TGTGCCAGCGGGGCGGCGGGGGGAAAAACTGAAGCTTTCTTT. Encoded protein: CASGAAGGKTEAFF.